This passage covers 16 T cell receptor beta chains from one sample sequenced in a study of T cell responses to AZD1222 COVID-19 vaccine. The method was immunoSEQ multiplex PCR; TCRdb's version includes in-frame clones alone and lacks a portion of them. The top ten clones hold over 8.5% of a sample with 120,000 or so clones, about 89% of them seen once. Sample: peripheral blood, taken on day 0 of MenACWY control vaccination. These receptors all stem from an adult in good health.

Here the CDR3 reads CASSLMGTDGYTF. CDR3 sequence (DNA): TGTGCCAGCAGCTTGATGGGAACGGATGGCTACACCTTC. The chain uses TRBV5-4 and TRBJ1-2; D uncertain. Germline CDR1 is SGHNT and CDR2 is YYREEE (reference sequence). This CDR3 is built from 13 residues. V was cut by 1 base and J by 6 bases, with 10 bases left in between.

The V gene is TRBV29-1, the J gene TRBJ2-7, with 15 bases fitting TRBD2. With 6 bases clipped from V and 6 bases from J, the junction kept 6 bases outside the gene matches. The CDR3 spans 14 residues. CDR1 SQVTM and CDR2 ANQGSEA come from the germline V gene. The CDR3 DNA sequence: TGCAGCGTCGCTCGGACTAGCGGGAGGGGCGAGCAGTACTTC. As protein: CSVARTSGRGEQYF.

The V call is TRBV7-8, the J call TRBJ2-7; 9 bases map to TRBD1. Per the germline V gene, CDR1 is SGHVS and CDR2 is FQNEAQ. The ends lost 5 bases at V and 0 bases at J; junction bases unmatched: 5. The length of the CDR3 is 15 residues. The CDR3 region has the DNA TGTGCCAGCAGCCCGGGGACAGGGTACTCCTACGAGCAGTACTTC. Its translation: CASSPGTGYSYEQYF.

This chain joins TRBV4-1 and TRBJ2-5, with a possible D match to TRBD1 (6 bases). The CDR3 extends over 17 amino acids. The germline CDR1 and CDR2 sequences are MGHRA and YSYEKL. V was shortened by 2 bases and J by 0 bases, with 16 bases between the two germline ends. The CDR3 loop reads CASSQPPNNRDQETQYF. CDR3 nucleotides: TGCGCCAGCAGCCAACCCCCAAACAACAGGGACCAAGAGACCCAGTACTTC.

This sequence joins TRBV6-2 or TRBV6-3 and TRBJ1-2; the D gene is possibly TRBD1 (5 bases). The CDR3 runs to 18 residues. Germline CDR1 is MNHEY and CDR2 is SVGEGT. Trimming pared 0 bases from V and 5 bases from J, leaving 22 bases between. CDR3 nucleotide sequence: TGTGCCAGCAGTTACTCCCGCGAAGCTAAAGGGGAGTGGTATGGCTACACCTTC. Its translation: CASSYSREAKGEWYGYTF.

The rearrangement uses TRBV11-3 and TRBJ2-2; D may be TRBD2 (6 bases). The V end was cut by 10 bases, the J end by 6 bases, with 18 bases between. Per the germline V gene, CDR1 is SGHNT and CDR2 is YENEEA. There are 14 residues in the CDR3. The CDR3 sequence is CATKAGSFSGELFF. The CDR3 nucleotides read TGTGCCACCAAAGCGGGTTCTTTCTCCGGGGAGCTGTTTTTT.

This chain connects TRBV19 to TRBJ1-3; D remains unclear. From germline, CDR1 is LNHDA and CDR2 SQIVND (reference sequence). The CDR3 totals 14 residues. V was trimmed by 8 bases and J by 4 bases, leaving 15 bases between them. The CDR3 nucleotides are TGTGCCAGTTCCCTGGTCGTGGGAGGAAACACCATATATTTT. Translated, it gives CASSLVVGGNTIYF.

This rearrangement joins TRBV4-2 to TRBJ2-2; tentatively, D is TRBD2 (7 bases). The CDR3 spans 17 residues. V lost 3 bases to trimming and J lost 2 bases, with 16 bases between them. Germline assignment: CDR1 LGHNA and CDR2 YNFKEQ. CDR3 sequence reads: CASSHAGGGLNTGELFF. DNA for the CDR3: TGTGCCAGCAGCCACGCTGGGGGGGGCCTCAACACCGGGGAGCTGTTTTTT.

CDR3 in amino acids: CASSSRGGGGNTIYF. In DNA, the CDR3 is TGTGCCAGCAGCTCAAGAGGAGGTGGTGGAAACACCATATATTTT. The chain employs TRBV7-2 and TRBJ1-3; D uncertain. CDR1 and CDR2 from the germline V gene are SGHTA and FQGNSA. This CDR3 has 15 residues. The V end was cut by 4 bases, the J end by 3 bases, with 13 bases between.

This chain connects TRBV5-4 to TRBJ2-7, with D hard to call. Germline assignment: CDR1 SGHNT and CDR2 YYREEE (reference sequence). V was cut by 3 bases and J by 4 bases, with 11 bases left in between. This CDR3 has 13 amino acids. In DNA, the CDR3 is TGTGCCAGCAGCTCCTCTGTCGGATACGAGCAGTACTTC. Translation gives CASSSSVGYEQYF.

The chain employs TRBV9 and TRBJ1-6; D gene ambiguous. V lost 5 bases to trimming and J lost 10 bases, with 10 bases between them. This CDR3 has 12 residues. Germline CDR1 is SGDLS and CDR2 is YYNGEE. This chain's CDR3 is CASSVSGSPLHF. In nucleotides, the CDR3 is TGTGCCAGCAGTGTGTCGGGGTCACCCCTCCACTTT.

In nucleotides, the CDR3 is TGTGCCAGCAGCGGATCACAGGGGGTGGTTTCACCCCTCCACTTT. Protein sequence: CASSGSQGVVSPLHF. This chain uses TRBV7-8 with TRBJ1-6; 8 nucleotides match TRBD1. The germline V gene encodes CDR1 SGHVS and CDR2 FQNEAQ. This CDR3 is 15 amino acids long. J gave up 9 bases and V 5 bases, and 9 bases lay outside the gene matches.

V usage is TRBV6-6 and J usage is TRBJ2-7, with D tentatively TRBD1 (6 bases). Trimming pared 4 bases from V and 3 bases from J, leaving 19 bases between. Looked up from germline, CDR1 is MNHNY and CDR2 is SVGAGI (reference sequence). This CDR3 comprises 16 residues. The CDR3 here is CASSSRLPGQIYEQYF. The CDR3 region has the DNA TGTGCCAGCAGTTCACGACTCCCGGGACAAATCTACGAGCAGTACTTC.

The gene calls are TRBV13 and TRBJ2-1; TRBD2 agrees at 14 bases. V gave up 5 bases and J gave up 2 bases; unmatched junction bases: 8. The CDR3 is 18 residues long. Germline loops: CDR1 PRHDT, CDR2 FYEKMQ (reference sequence). The CDR3 DNA is TGTGCCAGCAGCCCACGACGACTAGCGGGGGGGACCTACAATGAGCAGTTCTTC. It translates to CASSPRRLAGGTYNEQFF.

The chain is built from TRBV29-1 and TRBJ2-1, with 10 nucleotides matching TRBD2. After removal of 2 bases from V and 6 bases from J, the junction contained 10 bases not matched to a gene. This CDR3 region has 16 residues. Looked up from germline, CDR1 is SQVTM and CDR2 is ANQGSEA. CDR3 loop: CSVEPMDSGRPNEQFF. CDR3 sequence (DNA): TGCAGCGTTGAACCTATGGATAGCGGGAGGCCCAATGAGCAGTTCTTC.

CDR3 in DNA: TGTGCCAGCAGTTGGACCTCCTTGGATGGCTACACCTTC. This translates into CASSWTSLDGYTF. The rearrangement joins TRBV12-3 or TRBV12-4 to TRBJ1-2; D ambiguous. The CDR3 is 13 amino acids. The germline V and J ends were trimmed by 4 bases and 6 bases, with 12 bases remaining between them.